The present T cell receptor beta chain was sequenced within a study of T cell repertoires in cytomegalovirus infection. In the study overall: CMV epitopes, recently identified HLA-C-restricted and well-studied HLA-B-restricted, were used. Shared public TCR beta signatures pointed to both CMV infection and a matching HLA type. Whole-study results and caveats: Dominating the ex vivo response were HLA-C-restricted CMV-specific TCR beta clonotypes. Identification of carriers of CMV plus the relevant HLA was performed using cumulative public TCR beta family frequency.

This clonotype was picked up a small number of times. Antigen: not known. V was clipped by 6 bases and J by 8 bases, with 20 bases between them. CDR1 is LGHNA, CDR2 YNFKEQ, per germline. There are 15 residues in the CDR3. MiXCR, applied by TCRdb to the reads, yields one record per CDR3 protein. The sample holds some 700,000 distinct CDR3 sequences, around 31% seen once. The sequenced sample was cultured PBMCs, obtained from culture after CMV antigen stimulation. V and J are TRBV4-2 and TRBJ2-1; D is perhaps TRBD1 (6 bases). This receptor was identified in a human donor in good health (CMV status not recorded). Some clones in this sample may be carry-over from other donors' samples. The CDR3 here is CASSHATGQEDEQFF. Here the CDR3 DNA reads TGTGCCAGCAGTCACGCCACAGGGCAAGAAGATGAGCAGTTCTTC.